The rows below give T cell receptor beta chains drawn from one sample of a study of T-cell memory formation after mild COVID-19. TCRdb ran MiXCR on the 5' RACE reads and lists one entry per CDR3 protein. The table shows under 400,000 distinct CDR3 sequences, with approximately 29% occurring only once. Sample: PBMCs or a T cell subset sorted from them (not recorded which). These TCRs come from an adult woman who had mild COVID-19 (a few samples of this study predate the infection). Cell type and time point are not known. The CDR3 runs from the conserved cysteine through the conserved F or W. The D gene is left open where the match is weak. Some rows mark clone size as missing; the rest say once, few, many or name a class of expanded clone.

NA,TRBV24-1,few,TRBJ1-2,TGTGCCACCAGTGCCGGGAACTATGGCTACACCTTC,CATSAGNYGYTF
TRBD1,TRBV3-1,many,TRBJ1-1,TGTGCCAGCAGCCAACTTGGGACAGGGGGCACTGAAGCTTTCTTT,CASSQLGTGGTEAFF
NA,TRBV27,NA,TRBJ1-6,TGTGCCAGCAGTGCGGACCCTATATCACCCCTCCACTTT,CASSADPISPLHF
TRBD1,TRBV28,NA,TRBJ2-2,TGTGCCAGCAGTTTCTCCGGGACAGGGAACACCGGGGAGCTGTTTTTT,CASSFSGTGNTGELFF
NA,TRBV7-2,NA,TRBJ2-2,TGTGCCAGCAGCCCCTTGACTACCTCCGGGGAGCTGTTTTTT,CASSPLTTSGELFF
NA,TRBV7-2,NA,TRBJ1-1,TGTGCCAGCAGCTCTCCGGCCAGCTTGAACACTGAAGCTTTCTTT,CASSSPASLNTEAFF
NA,TRBV6-1,NA,TRBJ1-5,TGTGCCAGCAGACAGGGTGTGTTGGTTCAGCCCCAGCATTTT,CASRQGVLVQPQHF
NA,TRBV19,NA,TRBJ2-2,TGTGCCACCACAGATCTAAAACGCTACACCGGGGAGCTGTTTTTT,CATTDLKRYTGELFF
TRBD1,TRBV20-1,NA,TRBJ2-5,TGCAGTGCTAGGAGGGACAGGGGGAGGGAGACCCAGTACTTC,CSARRDRGRETQYF
NA,TRBV4-1,NA,TRBJ2-3,TGCGCCAGCAGCCCGAGGGATCGGGGGTTAGACCCAGATACGCAGTATTTT,CASSPRDRGLDPDTQYF
NA,TRBV9,NA,TRBJ2-5,TGTGCCAGCAGCCCCGAACCACTGGAGCAAGAGACCCAGTACTTC,CASSPEPLEQETQYF
NA,TRBV5-1,NA,TRBJ2-5,TGCGCCAGCAGCTTGGAAGTGGGGGGCGCCGGGGAGACCCAGTACTTC,CASSLEVGGAGETQYF
TRBD2,TRBV6-5,few,TRBJ2-3,TGTGCCAGCAGTTACTCTAGCGGGGGGGCCGTAGGAGATACGCAGTATTTT,CASSYSSGGAVGDTQYF
NA,TRBV3-1,NA,TRBJ2-6,TGTGCCAGCAGCCAGGGGATGGACTCTGGGGCCAACGTCCTGACTTTC,CASSQGMDSGANVLTF
NA,TRBV15,few,TRBJ2-2,TGTGCCACCAGCAGAGATCACGGGTTGAACACCGGGGAGCTGTTTTTT,CATSRDHGLNTGELFF
TRBD1,TRBV6-5,NA,TRBJ1-2,TGTGCCAGCAGTTACAACAGGGGAGGCTATGGCTACACCTTC,CASSYNRGGYGYTF
TRBD1,TRBV4-1,few,TRBJ2-1,TGCGCCAGCAGCCACGACAGGGGGTCCTACAATGAGCAGTTCTTC,CASSHDRGSYNEQFF
TRBD2,TRBV29-1,few,TRBJ2-2,TGCAGCATACTAGCGGGAGGGAACACCGGGGAGCTGTTTTTT,CSILAGGNTGELFF
NA,TRBV18,few,TRBJ1-1,TGTGCCAGCTCACCACCAGGGTTTGGCACTGAAGCTTTCTTT,CASSPPGFGTEAFF
NA,TRBV10-3,NA,TRBJ1-5,TGTGCCATCAGTGAGTCGGTCTCTAGCAATCAGCCCCAGCATTTT,CAISESVSSNQPQHF
NA,TRBV6-1,NA,TRBJ2-2,TGTGCCAGCAGTGAAAGAATGGGCGGGGAGCTGTTTTTT,CASSERMGGELFF
TRBD2,TRBV2,once,TRBJ2-3,TGTGCCAGCAGTGGCAGTACTAGCGGGGGGGCCCGGTTCGCAGATACGCAGTATTTT,CASSGSTSGGARFADTQYF
NA,TRBV12-3/TRBV12-4,NA,TRBJ2-4,TGTGCCAGCAGACAGGTAGCCAAAAACATTCAGTACTTC,CASRQVAKNIQYF
TRBD1,TRBV5-1,NA,TRBJ2-2,TGCGCCAGCAGCGCTCGACAGGGGTTGTACACCGGGGAGCTGTTTTTT,CASSARQGLYTGELFF
NA,TRBV12-3/TRBV12-4,few,TRBJ1-1,TGTGCCAGCAGCCCGGGACACGCATACTCAGGAGGAGCTTTCTTT,CASSPGHAYSGGAFF
NA,TRBV12-3/TRBV12-4,NA,TRBJ2-2,TGTGCCAGCAGTTCGTGGACAGATGGGGAGCTGTTTTTT,CASSSWTDGELFF